A single sample gave rise to the 21 T cell receptor beta chains below, sequenced in a study of T cells after yellow fever vaccination. TCRdb passed the 5' RACE reads through MiXCR, listing each CDR3 protein once. The table lists 300,000 or so distinct CDR3 sequences, 13% of them singletons. Sequenced material: CD4+ T cells sorted from PBMCs, taken 45 days after the yellow fever booster vaccination. These TCRs come from a man aged 30-40 years who received the YFV17D yellow fever vaccine.

This clonotype was recorded at least ten times. The genes are TRBV6-5 and TRBJ2-7; unclear D gene. Germline V gene data show CDR1 as MNHEY and CDR2 as SVGAGI. Trimming removed 2 bases at V and 9 bases at J, with 14 bases between. There are 13 residues in the CDR3. CDR3 bases: TGTGCCAGCAGTTACCGGTCGGCGTCCGGGCAGTACTTC. Its protein is CASSYRSASGQYF.

The rearrangement uses TRBV18 and TRBJ2-3, with 10 nucleotides matching TRBD2. Germline V gene lookup returns CDR1 KGHSH and CDR2 LQKENI. The CDR3 has 18 amino acids. J lost 2 bases, V lost 3 bases, and 11 bases had no gene match. CDR3 loop: CASSPGLAGVHHTDTQYF. CDR3 coding DNA: TGTGCCAGCTCACCGGGGCTAGCGGGAGTCCATCACACAGATACGCAGTATTTT.

This clonotype has only a few counts. J is TRBJ2-5 and V is TRBV12-3 or TRBV12-4; a weak D match, TRBD1 (5 bases). The CDR3 is 13 amino acids. V lost 1 base and J 5 bases, leaving 8 bases between the germline ends. Written as DNA, the CDR3 is TGTGCCAGCAGTTTAGGGGGCTCGGAGACCCAGTACTTC. Translating gives CASSLGGSETQYF.

Concerning this clonotype: Germline and junction disagree at one end, which may indicate a read error. This chain uses TRBV5-1 with TRBJ2-3; no clear D gene. The CDR3 runs to 12 residues. The V gene's germline CDR1 is SGHRS and CDR2 YFSETQ. The DNA for the CDR3 is TGCGCCTGCAGCTTGCAACAAGATACGCGGTATTTT. This sequence encodes CACSLQQDTRYF.

This clonotype was detected a few times. The chain joins TRBV7-8 to TRBJ2-7; 7 bases align to TRBD1. The germline V gene encodes CDR1 SGHVS and CDR2 FQNEAQ. Trimming cost V 8 bases and J 0 bases; bases outside gene matches: 10. This CDR3 has 15 residues. The CDR3: CASFGPGQTSYEQYF. CDR3 coding DNA: TGTGCCAGCTTCGGACCGGGACAGACCTCCTACGAGCAGTACTTC.

The chain is built from TRBV10-3 and TRBJ2-5; D is possibly TRBD2 (6 bases). The CDR3 loop spans 16 amino acids. V gave up 2 bases and J gave up 1 base, with 14 bases separating them. Germline assignment: CDR1 ENHRY and CDR2 SYGVKD. The CDR3 sequence is CAISESRTGVQETQYF. Here the CDR3 DNA reads TGTGCCATCAGTGAGAGTAGGACGGGGGTCCAAGAGACCCAGTACTTC.

The chain recombines TRBV5-1 with TRBJ2-1; D could derive from TRBD1 or TRBD2 (5 bases each). V was cut by 4 bases and J by 5 bases, with 16 bases left in between. Germline values: CDR1 SGHRS, CDR2 YFSETQ. The CDR3 covers 15 residues. CDR3 residues: CASSPFWGNHNEQFF. CDR3 nucleotides: TGCGCCAGCAGCCCGTTTTGGGGGAATCACAATGAGCAGTTCTTC.

In DNA, the CDR3 is TGTGCCAGCAGTCGACGGGCCGGTCCCGAGCAGTACTTC. Protein: CASSRRAGPEQYF. The chain employs TRBV6-6 and TRBJ2-7; D gene uncertain. The CDR3 loop spans 13 amino acids. Per germline, CDR1 MNHNY and CDR2 SVGAGI (reference sequence). Trimming cost V 5 bases and J 6 bases, with 14 bases left between them.

This clonotype has more than one count but fewer than ten. The rearrangement joins TRBV4-3 to TRBJ2-1; 7 bases line up with TRBD2. The CDR3 is 17 amino acids. Germline-derived CDR1 and CDR2 are LGHNA and YSLEER. V was clipped by 1 base and J by 2 bases; unmatched bases: 8. The CDR3 loop is CASSQALAATAYNEQFF. CDR3 coding DNA: TGCGCCAGCAGCCAAGCGCTAGCGGCAACGGCCTACAATGAGCAGTTCTTC.

V gene TRBV7-2 combines with J gene TRBJ2-7, with D possibly TRBD1 on 6 matching bases. Germline assignment: CDR1 SGHTA and CDR2 FQGNSA. This CDR3 has 14 residues. The V gene lost 6 bases and the J gene lost 1 base, with 13 bases spanning the gap. CDR3 region: CASRPQGRSYEQYF. The CDR3 DNA reads as TGTGCCAGCAGACCACAGGGAAGGTCCTACGAGCAGTACTTC.

This clonotype occurred a few times. The V gene is TRBV20-1, the J gene TRBJ2-1; 9 bases map to TRBD1. Germline V gives CDR1 DFQATT, CDR2 SNEGSKA (reference sequence). V trimming: 6 bases; J trimming: 4 bases; junction bases outside the gene matches: 13. The CDR3 sequence is 16 residues long. CDR3 bases: TGCAGTGCCGAACCTCGGGACAGGGTCAAATACAATGAGCAGTTCTTC. Translated, it gives CSAEPRDRVKYNEQFF.

This chain uses TRBV19 with TRBJ1-2; TRBD1 aligns across 9 bases. Trimming at V came to 3 bases and at J to 1 base, leaving 3 bases not matched to a gene. CDR1 and CDR2 from the germline V gene are LNHDA and SQIVND (reference sequence). The CDR3 runs to 15 residues. DNA for the CDR3: TGTGCCAGTAGTATCGACAGGGGGAATAACTATGGCTACACCTTC. Encoded protein: CASSIDRGNNYGYTF. The full variable domain, its missing parts supplied by reference TRBV19 and TRBJ1-2, is DGGITQSPKYLFRKEGQNVTLSCEQNLNHDAMYWYRQDPGQGLRLIYYSQIVNDFQKGDIAEGYSVSREKKESFPLTVTSAQKNPTAFYLCASSIDRGNNYGYTFGSGTRLTVV.

The chain joins TRBV7-9 to TRBJ1-2, with D possibly being TRBD1 (5 bases). This CDR3 comprises 13 residues. V shed 3 bases and J shed 6 bases, with 11 bases lying between them. Germline V lookup: CDR1 SEHNR, CDR2 FQNEAQ (reference sequence). This CDR3 reads CASSLVEGDGYTF. CDR3 sequence (DNA): TGTGCCAGCAGCTTGGTGGAAGGGGATGGCTACACCTTC.

This clonotype was counted between two and nine times. The gene calls are TRBV12-3 or TRBV12-4 and TRBJ2-3; weak D call: TRBD2 (5 bases). CDR3 size: 12 residues. V was trimmed by 4 bases and J by 9 bases, leaving 11 bases between them. The DNA of the CDR3 is TGTGCCAGCAGTTACGGGCCGGGGACGCAGTATTTT. This codes for CASSYGPGTQYF.

This clonotype was recorded many times. The chain is built from TRBV4-2 and TRBJ2-7, with TRBD2 identical over 10 bases. The germline gives CDR1 LGHNA, CDR2 YNFKEQ. CDR3 length equals 16 residues. V trimming: 0 bases; J trimming: 3 bases; junction bases outside the gene matches: 5. The CDR3 protein is CASSQETLAGYYEQYF. CDR3 bases: TGTGCCAGCAGCCAAGAGACACTAGCGGGATACTACGAGCAGTACTTC.

This clonotype was detected only a few times. The V call is TRBV20-1, the J call TRBJ2-7, with TRBD1 as a possible D gene (6 bases). The CDR3 has 12 residues. Trimming left V 8 bases short and J 1 base short, with 12 bases between. Germline CDR1 reads DFQATT; CDR2 reads SNEGSKA (reference sequence). CDR3: CSSGALSYEQYF. CDR3 coding DNA: TGCAGTTCAGGGGCCCTTTCCTACGAGCAGTACTTC.

The chain employs TRBV7-2 and TRBJ2-7; D may match TRBD1 or TRBD2 (5 bases each). This CDR3 comprises 15 residues. Trimming shortened V by 6 bases and J by 4 bases, and 19 bases separated the two germline ends. The germline gives CDR1 SGHTA, CDR2 FQGNSA. CDR3 in amino acids: CASSSMGRRTYEQYF. CDR3 bases: TGTGCCAGCAGTTCGATGGGGCGTCGGACTTACGAGCAGTACTTC.

This clonotype turned up a few times. The V and J genes are TRBV29-1 and TRBJ2-7, with TRBD2 identical over 9 bases. The CDR3 runs 17 residues. From germline, CDR1 is SQVTM and CDR2 ANQGSEA. The J segment lost 0 bases and the V segment lost 0 bases, leaving 9 bases of the junction unmatched. CDR3 region: CSVEDQASGKGSYEQYF. CDR3 DNA sequence: TGCAGCGTTGAAGATCAAGCTAGCGGGAAAGGCTCCTACGAGCAGTACTTC.

In this sample, this clonotype turned up a few times. The chain links TRBV6-1 to TRBJ1-2, with D possibly being TRBD1 (5 bases). Trimming cost V 4 bases and J 8 bases, with 17 bases left between them. The CDR3 spans 14 residues. Germline V gene data show CDR1 as MNHNS and CDR2 as SASEGT. This CDR3 reads CASSGRGPAGGYTF. The CDR3 coding sequence is TGTGCCAGCAGTGGTAGGGGCCCGGCGGGGGGCTACACCTTC.

The chain carries TRBV12-3 or TRBV12-4 and TRBJ2-5, with 7 bases aligning to TRBD1. There are 15 residues in the CDR3. The trim removed 2 bases at V and 4 bases at J, leaving 7 bases unmatched. In DNA, the CDR3 is TGTGCCAGCAGTTTAAGAGGGGGCGAGGGAGAGACCCAGTACTTC. Protein product: CASSLRGGEGETQYF.

The chain employs TRBV18 and TRBJ2-1, with unresolved D. CDR3 length equals 17 residues. The germline V gene has CDR1 KGHSH and CDR2 LQKENI. V lost 1 base, J lost 5 bases, and 18 bases lay in between. The CDR3 spells CASSPRGLGVPDNEQFF. CDR3 in DNA: TGTGCCAGCTCACCACGAGGTCTAGGAGTTCCGGACAATGAGCAGTTCTTC.